A single T cell receptor beta chain is shown here with its context. The target antigen is unknown. The data belong to a study of cytomegalovirus exposure and HLA in healthy donors. Study-wide results and limits: Rates of TCR association differed by HLA locus in a later analysis, with DRB1 highest and HLA-C lowest.

Germline V CDR1 and CDR2: SGHRS, YFSETQ. The CDR3 length is 16 residues. The J segment lost 2 bases and the V segment lost 3 bases, leaving 7 bases of the junction unmatched. Vbeta (60) and Jbeta (13) primers were used in the PCR. Method: immunoSEQ multiplex PCR; TCRdb's copy keeps in-frame clones and lacks some. The table records around 95,000 clones, roughly 82% of them present only once. Healthy bone marrow donors supplied every sample. The genes are TRBV5-1 and TRBJ2-2, with 7 bases that match TRBD2. Input material: PBMCs. This TCR was recovered from a man aged 30 to 45 in good health and CMV-seropositive. CDR3 amino acids: CASSSWGGINTGELFF. The CDR3 DNA reads TGCGCCAGCAGCTCCTGGGGAGGGATTAACACCGGGGAGCTGTTTTTT.